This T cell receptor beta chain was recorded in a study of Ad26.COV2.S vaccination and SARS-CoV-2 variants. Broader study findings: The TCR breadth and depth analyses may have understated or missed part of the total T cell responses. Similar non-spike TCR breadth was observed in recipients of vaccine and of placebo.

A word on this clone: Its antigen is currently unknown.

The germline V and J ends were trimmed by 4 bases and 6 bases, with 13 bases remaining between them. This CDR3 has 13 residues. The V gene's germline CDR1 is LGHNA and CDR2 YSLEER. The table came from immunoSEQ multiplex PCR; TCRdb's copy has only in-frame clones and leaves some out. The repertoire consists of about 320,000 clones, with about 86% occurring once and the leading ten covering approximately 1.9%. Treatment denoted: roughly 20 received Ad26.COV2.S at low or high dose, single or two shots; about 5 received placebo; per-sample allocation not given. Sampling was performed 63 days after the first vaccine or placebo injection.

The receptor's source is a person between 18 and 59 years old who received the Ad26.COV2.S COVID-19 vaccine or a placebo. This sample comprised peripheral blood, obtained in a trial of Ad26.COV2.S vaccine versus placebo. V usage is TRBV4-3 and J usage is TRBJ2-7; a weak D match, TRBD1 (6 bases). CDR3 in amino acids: CASSLETGSEQYF. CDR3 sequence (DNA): TGCGCCAGCAGCCTTGAGACAGGTAGCGAGCAGTACTTC.